The clone carrying this TCR beta chain was seen repeatedly, ten times or more. The entry originates in a study of regulatory T cells in long-lasting Graves disease. Time point indicated: newly diagnosed GD, antithyroid drugs for less than 3 months. PBMC RNA was the source of the TCR library. Arm-PCR of CDR3 regions and iRepertoire HTBI primers were the basis on which TCR beta libraries were built. Using its own MiXCR run on the multiplex PCR reads, TCRdb lists one record per CDR3 protein. This table has around 400,000 distinct CDR3 sequences, roughly 15% appearing once. There are 13 residues in the CDR3. Germline loops: CDR1 MNHEY, CDR2 SVGAGI. V was trimmed by 2 bases and J by 5 bases, leaving 9 bases between them. These same data were also listed under a study on T cells in Graves' hyperthyroidism and ophthalmopathy.

J is TRBJ2-5 and V is TRBV6-5, with D hard to call. This specimen was peripheral blood mononuclear cells (PBMCs), taken at new diagnosis, from a patient treated with antithyroid drugs. The clonotype comes from a woman aged 40 to 50 with Graves disease. CDR3 sequence (DNA): TGTGCCAGCAGTTACAATCCTGGGGAGACCCAGTACTTC. Amino acid sequence: CASSYNPGETQYF.